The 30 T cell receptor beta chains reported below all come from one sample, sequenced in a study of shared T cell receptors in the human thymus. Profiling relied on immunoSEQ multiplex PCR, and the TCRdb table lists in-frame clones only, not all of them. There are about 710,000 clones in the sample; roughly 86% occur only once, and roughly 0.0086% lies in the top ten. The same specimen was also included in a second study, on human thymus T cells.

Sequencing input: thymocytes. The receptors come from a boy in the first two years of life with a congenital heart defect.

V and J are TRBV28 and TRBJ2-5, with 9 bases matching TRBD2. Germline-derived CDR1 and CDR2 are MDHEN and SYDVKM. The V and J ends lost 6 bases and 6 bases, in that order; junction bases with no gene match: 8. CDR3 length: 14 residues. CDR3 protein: CASSLGTSSQTQYF. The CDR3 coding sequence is TGTGCCAGCAGCCTAGGGACTAGCTCGCAGACCCAGTACTTC.

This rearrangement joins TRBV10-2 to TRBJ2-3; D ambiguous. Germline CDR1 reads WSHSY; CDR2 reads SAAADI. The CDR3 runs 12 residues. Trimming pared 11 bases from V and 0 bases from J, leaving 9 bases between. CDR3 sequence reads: CAPLRSTDTQYF. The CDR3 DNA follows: TGCGCCCCCCTCCGGAGCACAGATACGCAGTATTTT.

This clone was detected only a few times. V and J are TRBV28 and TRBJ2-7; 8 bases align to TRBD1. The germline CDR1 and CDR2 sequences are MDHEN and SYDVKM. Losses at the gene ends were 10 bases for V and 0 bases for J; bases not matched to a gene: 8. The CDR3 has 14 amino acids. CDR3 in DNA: TGTGCCACCGAGTCGGGACAGGCCTCCTACGAGCAGTACTTC. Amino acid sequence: CATESGQASYEQYF.

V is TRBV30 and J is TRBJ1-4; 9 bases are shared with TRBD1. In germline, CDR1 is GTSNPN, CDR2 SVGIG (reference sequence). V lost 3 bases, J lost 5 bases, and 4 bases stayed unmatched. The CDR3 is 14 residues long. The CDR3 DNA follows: TGTGCCTGGAGAAAGACAGGGGGGAATGAAAAACTGTTTTTT. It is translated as CAWRKTGGNEKLFF.

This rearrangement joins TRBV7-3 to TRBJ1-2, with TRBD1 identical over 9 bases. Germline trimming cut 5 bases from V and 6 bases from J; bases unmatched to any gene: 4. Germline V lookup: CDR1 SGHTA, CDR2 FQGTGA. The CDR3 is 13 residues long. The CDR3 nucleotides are TGTGCCAGCAGCCGGACAGGGGATGATGGCTACACCTTC. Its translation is CASSRTGDDGYTF.

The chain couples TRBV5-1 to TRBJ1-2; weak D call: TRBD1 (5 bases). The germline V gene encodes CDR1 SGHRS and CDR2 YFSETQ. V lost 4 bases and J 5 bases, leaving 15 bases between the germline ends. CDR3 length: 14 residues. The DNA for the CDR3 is TGCGCCAGCAGCCATACGGGGGACGAATATGGCTACACCTTC. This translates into CASSHTGDEYGYTF.

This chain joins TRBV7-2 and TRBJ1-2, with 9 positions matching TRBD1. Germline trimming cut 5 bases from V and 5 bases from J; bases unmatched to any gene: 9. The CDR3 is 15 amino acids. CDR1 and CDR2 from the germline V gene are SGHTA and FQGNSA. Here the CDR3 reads CASSNTGTGIYGYTF. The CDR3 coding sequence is TGTGCCAGCAGCAACACCGGGACAGGGATATATGGCTACACCTTC.

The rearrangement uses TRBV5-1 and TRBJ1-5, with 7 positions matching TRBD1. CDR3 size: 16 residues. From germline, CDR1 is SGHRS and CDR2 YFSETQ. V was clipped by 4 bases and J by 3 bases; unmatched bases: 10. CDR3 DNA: TGCGCCAGCAGCCCGAATCCGACAGGGAACAATCAGCCCCAGCATTTT. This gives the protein CASSPNPTGNNQPQHF.

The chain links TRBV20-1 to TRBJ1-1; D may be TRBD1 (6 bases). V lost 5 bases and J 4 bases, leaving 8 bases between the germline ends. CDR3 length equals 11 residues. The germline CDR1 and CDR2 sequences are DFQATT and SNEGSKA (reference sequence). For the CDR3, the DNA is TGCAGTGCTCAGGACAGCACTGAAGCTTTCTTT. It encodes CSAQDSTEAFF.

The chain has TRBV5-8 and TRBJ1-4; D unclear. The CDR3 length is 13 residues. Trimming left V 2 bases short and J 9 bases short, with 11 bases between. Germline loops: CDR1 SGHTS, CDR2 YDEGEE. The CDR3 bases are TGTGCCAGCAGCTTCGCGGGGTCGAAAAAACTGTTTTTT. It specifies CASSFAGSKKLFF.

The CDR3 sequence is CASSQDRSGMADTQYF. The CDR3 DNA follows: TGCGCCAGCAGCCAAGACCGTAGCGGGATGGCAGATACGCAGTATTTT. The genes are TRBV4-1 and TRBJ2-3; 8 nucleotides agree with TRBD2. Germline lookup yields CDR1 MGHRA and CDR2 YSYEKL. Trimming took 0 bases from V and 4 from J; bases not matched to a gene: 6. This CDR3 contains 16 residues.

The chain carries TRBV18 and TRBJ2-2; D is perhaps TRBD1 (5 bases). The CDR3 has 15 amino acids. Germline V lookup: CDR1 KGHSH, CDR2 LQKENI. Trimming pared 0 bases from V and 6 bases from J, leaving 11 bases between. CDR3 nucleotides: TGTGCCAGCTCACCACCGGGCAGGGCGGCCGGGGAGCTGTTTTTT. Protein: CASSPPGRAAGELFF.

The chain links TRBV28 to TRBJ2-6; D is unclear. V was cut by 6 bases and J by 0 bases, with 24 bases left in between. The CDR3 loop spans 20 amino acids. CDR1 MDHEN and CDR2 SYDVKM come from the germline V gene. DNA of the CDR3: TGTGCCAGCAGATCCCCGGCAGCCAGGCCAACCAGCTCTGGGGCCAACGTCCTGACTTTC. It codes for CASRSPAARPTSSGANVLTF.

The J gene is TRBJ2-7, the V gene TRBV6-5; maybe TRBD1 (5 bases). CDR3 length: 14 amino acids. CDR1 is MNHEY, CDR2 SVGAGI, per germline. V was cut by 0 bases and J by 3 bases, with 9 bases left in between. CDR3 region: CASSYSVTGYEQYF. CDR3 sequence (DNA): TGTGCCAGCAGTTACTCGGTTACAGGCTACGAGCAGTACTTC.

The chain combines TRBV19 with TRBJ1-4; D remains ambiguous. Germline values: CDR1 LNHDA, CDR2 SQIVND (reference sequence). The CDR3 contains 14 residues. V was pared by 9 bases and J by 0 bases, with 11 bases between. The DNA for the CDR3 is TGTGCCAGCGTACAGAATACAACTAATGAAAAACTGTTTTTT. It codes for CASVQNTTNEKLFF.

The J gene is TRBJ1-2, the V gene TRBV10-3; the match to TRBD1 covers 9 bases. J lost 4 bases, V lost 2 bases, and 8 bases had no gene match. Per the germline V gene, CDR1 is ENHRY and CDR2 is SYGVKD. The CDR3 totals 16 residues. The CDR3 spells CAISERRDREGYGYTF. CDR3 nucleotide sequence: TGTGCCATCAGTGAGCGAAGGGACAGGGAAGGCTATGGCTACACCTTC.

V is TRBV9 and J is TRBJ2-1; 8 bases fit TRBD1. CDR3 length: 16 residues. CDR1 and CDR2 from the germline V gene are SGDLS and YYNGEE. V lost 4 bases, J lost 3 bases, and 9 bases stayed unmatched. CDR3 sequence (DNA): TGTGCCAGCAGCTCCCCCGGGACAGGCGTCTACAATGAGCAGTTCTTC. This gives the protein CASSSPGTGVYNEQFF.

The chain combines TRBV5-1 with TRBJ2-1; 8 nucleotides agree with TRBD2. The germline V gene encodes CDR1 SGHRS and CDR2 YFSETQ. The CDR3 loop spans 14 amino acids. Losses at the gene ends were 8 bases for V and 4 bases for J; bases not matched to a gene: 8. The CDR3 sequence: CASTRGGKYNEQFF. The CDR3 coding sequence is TGCGCCAGTACACGGGGGGGAAAGTACAATGAGCAGTTCTTC.

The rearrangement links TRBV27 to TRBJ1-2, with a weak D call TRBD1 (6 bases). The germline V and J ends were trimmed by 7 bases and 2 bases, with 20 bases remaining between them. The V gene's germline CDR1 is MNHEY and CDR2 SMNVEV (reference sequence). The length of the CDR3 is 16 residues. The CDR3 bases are TGTGCCAGCACCGACGGCCGGGGGGCCCCAAACTATGGCTACACCTTC. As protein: CASTDGRGAPNYGYTF.

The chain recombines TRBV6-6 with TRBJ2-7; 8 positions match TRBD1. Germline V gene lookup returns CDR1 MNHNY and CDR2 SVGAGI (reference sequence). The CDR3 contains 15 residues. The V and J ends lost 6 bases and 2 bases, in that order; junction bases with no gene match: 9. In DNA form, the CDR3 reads TGTGCCAGCAGGAGCGCAGGGGGCGGCACCTACGAGCAGTACTTC. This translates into CASRSAGGGTYEQYF.

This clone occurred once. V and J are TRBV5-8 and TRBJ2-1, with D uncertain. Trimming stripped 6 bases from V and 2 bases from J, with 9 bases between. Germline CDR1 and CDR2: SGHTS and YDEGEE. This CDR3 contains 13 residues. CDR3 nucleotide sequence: TGTGCCAGCACAGCGATGACCTACAATGAGCAGTTCTTC. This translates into CASTAMTYNEQFF.

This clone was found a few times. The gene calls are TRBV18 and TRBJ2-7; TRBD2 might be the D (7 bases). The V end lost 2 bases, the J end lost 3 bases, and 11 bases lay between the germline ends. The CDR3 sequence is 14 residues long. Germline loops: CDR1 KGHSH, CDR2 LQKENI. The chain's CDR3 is CASSPGRGGYEQYF. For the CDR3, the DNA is TGTGCCAGCTCACCAGGAAGGGGGGGCTACGAGCAGTACTTC.

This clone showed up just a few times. The CDR3 loop is CATSREDSQPQHF. The CDR3 coding sequence is TGTGCCACCAGCAGAGAGGACAGCCAGCCCCAGCATTTT. The chain carries TRBV15 and TRBJ1-5; possible D gene TRBD1, 6 bases. The V gene lost 0 bases and the J gene lost 7 bases, with 7 bases spanning the gap. The CDR3 is 13 amino acids. CDR1 is LNHNV and CDR2 is YYDKDF in the germline V gene (reference sequence).

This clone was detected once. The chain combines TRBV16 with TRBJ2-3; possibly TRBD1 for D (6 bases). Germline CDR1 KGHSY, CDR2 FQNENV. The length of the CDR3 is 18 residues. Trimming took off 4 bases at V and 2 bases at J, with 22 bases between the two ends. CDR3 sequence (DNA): TGTGCCAGCAGCCGTGTAAAAAACGGACAGTGCGACACAGATACGCAGTATTTT. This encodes CASSRVKNGQCDTDTQYF.

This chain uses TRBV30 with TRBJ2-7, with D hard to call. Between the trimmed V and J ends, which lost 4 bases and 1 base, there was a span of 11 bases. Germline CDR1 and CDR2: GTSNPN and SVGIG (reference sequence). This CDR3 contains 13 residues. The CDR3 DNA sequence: TGTGCCTGGAAGACTCCAGAATCCTACGAGCAGTACTTC. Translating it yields CAWKTPESYEQYF.

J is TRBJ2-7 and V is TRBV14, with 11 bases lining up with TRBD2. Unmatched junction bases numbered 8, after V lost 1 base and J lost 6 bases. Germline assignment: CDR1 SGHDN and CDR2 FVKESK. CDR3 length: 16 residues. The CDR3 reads CASSQGKGLAVSEQYF. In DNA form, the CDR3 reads TGTGCCAGCAGCCAAGGAAAGGGACTAGCGGTTAGCGAGCAGTACTTC.

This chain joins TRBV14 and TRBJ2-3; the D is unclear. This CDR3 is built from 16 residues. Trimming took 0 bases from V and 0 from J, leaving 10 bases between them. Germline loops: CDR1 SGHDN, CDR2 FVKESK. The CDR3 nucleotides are TGTGCCAGCAGCCAAGATTGGCGGAATAGCACAGATACGCAGTATTTT. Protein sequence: CASSQDWRNSTDTQYF. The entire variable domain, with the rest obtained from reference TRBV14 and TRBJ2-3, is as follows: EAGVTQFPSHSVIEKGQTVTLRCDPISGHDNLYWYRRVMGKEIKFLLHFVKESKQDESGMPNNRFLAERTGGTYSTLKVQPAELEDSGVYFCASSQDWRNSTDTQYFGPGTRLTVL.

CDR3 sequence reads: CASSPRAEAYGYTF. In DNA, the CDR3 is TGTGCCAGCTCACCGAGGGCGGAAGCCTATGGCTACACCTTC. This chain uses TRBV18 with TRBJ1-2; D unclear. Germline CDR1 and CDR2: KGHSH and LQKENI. The CDR3 sequence is 14 residues long. The V end was cut by 3 bases, the J end by 4 bases, with 12 bases between.

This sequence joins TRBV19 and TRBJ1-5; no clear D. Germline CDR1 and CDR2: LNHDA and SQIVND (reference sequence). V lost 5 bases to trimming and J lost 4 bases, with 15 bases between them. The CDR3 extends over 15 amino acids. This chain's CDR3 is CASSLAGMVNQPQHF. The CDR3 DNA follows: TGTGCCAGTAGTCTGGCGGGGATGGTTAATCAGCCCCAGCATTTT.

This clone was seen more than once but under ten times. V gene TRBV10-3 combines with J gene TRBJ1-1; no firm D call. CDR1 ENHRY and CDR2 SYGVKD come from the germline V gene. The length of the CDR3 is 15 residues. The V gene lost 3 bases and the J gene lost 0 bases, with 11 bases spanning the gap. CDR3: CAISDSLGMNTEAFF. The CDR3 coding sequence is TGTGCCATCAGTGACTCGCTCGGGATGAACACTGAAGCTTTCTTT.